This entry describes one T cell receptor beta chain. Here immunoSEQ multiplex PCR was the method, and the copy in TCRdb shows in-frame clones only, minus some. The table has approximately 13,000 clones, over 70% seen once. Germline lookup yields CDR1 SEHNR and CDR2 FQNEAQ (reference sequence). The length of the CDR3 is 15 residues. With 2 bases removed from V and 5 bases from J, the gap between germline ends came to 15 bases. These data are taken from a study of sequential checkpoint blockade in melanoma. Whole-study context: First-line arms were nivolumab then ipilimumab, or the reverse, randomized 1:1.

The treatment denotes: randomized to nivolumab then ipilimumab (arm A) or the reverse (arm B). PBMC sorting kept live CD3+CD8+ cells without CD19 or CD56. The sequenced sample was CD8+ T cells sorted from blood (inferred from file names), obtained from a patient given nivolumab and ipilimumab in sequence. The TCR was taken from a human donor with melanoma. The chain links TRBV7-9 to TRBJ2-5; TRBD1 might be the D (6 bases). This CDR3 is CASSLPWTVEETQYF. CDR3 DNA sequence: TGTGCCAGCAGCTTACCCTGGACAGTTGAGGAGACCCAGTACTTC.